Listed below are T cell receptor beta chains from one sample, sequenced in a study of T cell repertoires in cytomegalovirus infection. One entry per CDR3 protein results from TCRdb running MiXCR on the reads. The sample yields some 180,000 distinct CDR3 sequences, about 18% seen once. The specimen was CD8+ T cells from PBMCs. The receptors shown here come from a human donor in good health (CMV status not recorded). Some clones in this sample may be carry-over from other donors' samples. CDR3s include the opening cysteine and the closing phenylalanine or tryptophan. Each record gives: CDR3 length, D gene, J gene, V gene, CDR3 protein. D genes are given only for firm matches.

length: 14; D: -; J: TRBJ2-7; V: TRBV7-9; CDR3: CASSLHDAAWEQYF
length: 15; D: -; J: TRBJ1-1; V: TRBV11-2; CDR3: CASSLVGEGNTEAFF
length: 14; D: -; J: TRBJ2-7; V: TRBV12-3/TRBV12-4; CDR3: CASSRGGRTYEQYF
length: 18; D: TRBD1; J: TRBJ1-2; V: TRBV7-6; CDR3: CASSERPGTGAASYGYTF
length: 15; D: TRBD1; J: TRBJ1-2; V: TRBV7-9; CDR3: CASSLLGQGAYGYTF
length: 11; D: -; J: TRBJ2-7; V: TRBV25-1; CDR3: CASTQGLEQYF
length: 17; D: TRBD1; J: TRBJ2-1; V: TRBV7-2; CDR3: CASSLDRATGYYNEQFF
length: 14; D: TRBD1; J: TRBJ2-5; V: TRBV5-1; CDR3: CASSWGQGEETQYF
length: 15; D: -; J: TRBJ2-2; V: TRBV6-2/TRBV6-3; CDR3: CASSLSGVDTGELFF
length: 14; D: TRBD2; J: TRBJ2-1; V: TRBV7-9; CDR3: CASSLSGAVDEQFF
length: 14; D: -; J: TRBJ2-2; V: TRBV12-5; CDR3: CASGLVIAGGELFF
length: 15; D: TRBD1; J: TRBJ2-3; V: TRBV28; CDR3: CASGVRTGLGDTQYF
length: 13; D: -; J: TRBJ2-7; V: TRBV18; CDR3: CASSPLEADEQYF
length: 15; D: -; J: TRBJ1-4; V: TRBV7-2; CDR3: CASSFGGGSNEKLFF
length: 13; D: -; J: TRBJ2-7; V: TRBV20-1; CDR3: CSARDRRGTEQYF
length: 17; D: -; J: TRBJ2-7; V: TRBV4-2; CDR3: CASSQESAGTGDYEQYF
length: 15; D: TRBD1; J: TRBJ1-4; V: TRBV7-2; CDR3: CASSPEDREAEKLFF
length: 15; D: -; J: TRBJ1-2; V: TRBV30; CDR3: CACLSDLTKYYGYTF
length: 16; D: TRBD2; J: TRBJ2-5; V: TRBV7-6; CDR3: CASSGGLAGEQETQYF
length: 13; D: -; J: TRBJ2-7; V: TRBV7-9; CDR3: CASSPTEGIEQYF
length: 12; D: -; J: TRBJ1-4; V: TRBV6-6; CDR3: CASSHLDEKLFF
length: 15; D: TRBD1; J: TRBJ2-5; V: TRBV7-4; CDR3: CASSARTGAQETQYF
length: 18; D: -; J: TRBJ2-2; V: TRBV14; CDR3: CASSQERSGRGNTGELFF
length: 15; D: TRBD2; J: TRBJ2-5; V: TRBV7-9; CDR3: CASSTGTSGAETQYF
length: 15; D: -; J: TRBJ2-5; V: TRBV29-1; CDR3: CSVEDRGGGQETQYF
length: 16; D: TRBD1; J: TRBJ2-1; V: TRBV12-3/TRBV12-4; CDR3: CASSPTRQGLEIEQFF
length: 18; D: TRBD2; J: TRBJ2-5; V: TRBV7-2; CDR3: CASRYPSLAGGDGETQYF
length: 13; D: -; J: TRBJ1-1; V: TRBV14; CDR3: CASSQWTGTEAFF
length: 16; D: -; J: TRBJ1-2; V: TRBV11-1; CDR3: CASSLPETGVNYGYTF
length: 13; D: -; J: TRBJ2-7; V: TRBV28; CDR3: CASSSWQSYEQYF
length: 12; D: -; J: TRBJ1-1; V: TRBV15; CDR3: CATDQLNTEAFF
length: 15; D: -; J: TRBJ2-7; V: TRBV7-9; CDR3: CASSPGPGNPYEQYF
length: 13; D: -; J: TRBJ2-3; V: TRBV12-3/TRBV12-4; CDR3: CASSLGTLDTQYF
length: 14; D: -; J: TRBJ2-1; V: TRBV5-5; CDR3: CASSLEFRDNEQFF
length: 14; D: -; J: TRBJ2-3; V: TRBV28; CDR3: CASKIQTSTDTQYF
length: 15; D: -; J: TRBJ2-5; V: TRBV5-3; CDR3: CASSPGKGVQETQYF
length: 14; D: -; J: TRBJ2-3; V: TRBV9; CDR3: CASSVGRPTDTQYF
length: 18; D: -; J: TRBJ1-4; V: TRBV4-1; CDR3: CASSQEQVGMRPAEKLFF
length: 14; D: TRBD1; J: TRBJ2-7; V: TRBV7-9; CDR3: CASSLEQGSYEQYF
length: 13; D: -; J: TRBJ1-2; V: TRBV12-3/TRBV12-4; CDR3: CASGGDINYGYTF
length: 14; D: TRBD1; J: TRBJ1-4; V: TRBV12-3/TRBV12-4; CDR3: CASSQQGDREKLFF
length: 14; D: -; J: TRBJ2-7; V: TRBV6-5; CDR3: CASSYSTGAYEQYF
length: 13; D: -; J: TRBJ2-1; V: TRBV11-2; CDR3: CASSYLARNEQFF
length: 14; D: -; J: TRBJ1-4; V: TRBV7-8; CDR3: CASSRGTGNEKLFF
length: 14; D: -; J: TRBJ1-2; V: TRBV7-2; CDR3: CASSLSRANYGYTF
length: 16; D: TRBD1; J: TRBJ2-1; V: TRBV6-1; CDR3: CASTLERTGDYNEQFF
length: 12; D: -; J: TRBJ1-4; V: TRBV7-2; CDR3: CASSSDGEKLFF
length: 14; D: -; J: TRBJ2-1; V: TRBV28; CDR3: CASSLSPLAPEQFF
length: 13; D: -; J: TRBJ1-2; V: TRBV7-9; CDR3: CASSMGSFSGYTF
length: 18; D: -; J: TRBJ2-3; V: TRBV4-1; CDR3: CASSHSLQGPTPYDTQYF
length: 16; D: TRBD1; J: TRBJ1-4; V: TRBV7-6; CDR3: CASSPGGGRADEKLFF
length: 12; D: TRBD1; J: TRBJ1-1; V: TRBV12-3/TRBV12-4; CDR3: CASTLDRAQAFF
length: 17; D: TRBD1; J: TRBJ1-1; V: TRBV27; CDR3: CASSLWTGTGRYTEAFF
length: 15; D: -; J: TRBJ1-5; V: TRBV7-8; CDR3: CASSLGGGAAQPQHF
length: 13; D: -; J: TRBJ1-4; V: TRBV7-2; CDR3: CASSSDLEKKLFF